This TCR beta chain was sequenced in a study of cytotoxic CD8 clonotypes in ibrutinib-treated CLL. Across the study: Overall, 24 responses were partial and 2 complete; following median about 68 months, about 15 patients stayed remitted and approximately 12 progressed. Response sampling occurred after a median 12 months of treatment (range 6 to 36). Study results and caveats: Having risen at ibrutinib response, clonality had fallen back toward baseline by progression.

Comment on this clone: Antigen specificity is unknown.

Some clones are missing from TCRdb's copy, which holds only in-frame ones; the method was immunoSEQ multiplex PCR. Among around 300,000 clones listed, around four fifths were seen once. Germline CDR1 SGHAT, CDR2 FQNNGV. The V and J ends lost 3 bases and 0 bases, in that order; junction bases with no gene match: 8. CDR3 length equals 16 residues. The authors obtained approximately 2 micrograms of genomic DNA from cryopreserved PBMCs for TCR beta libraries. V gene TRBV11-2 combines with J gene TRBJ2-7, with 7 bases matching TRBD2. The TCR comes from a human donor with chronic lymphocytic leukemia. This specimen consisted of PBMCs, obtained before ibrutinib treatment. The CDR3 reads CASSFHPGLNSYEQYF. The CDR3 DNA reads as TGTGCCAGCAGCTTCCATCCGGGACTAAACTCCTACGAGCAGTACTTC.